This T cell receptor beta chain was recovered during a study of beta chain features in type 1 diabetes. CD45RO/CCR7/CD25/CD127/CD95/CD27 sorting isolated CD4+ naive, central memory, regulatory and stem cell-like memory cells. The authors obtained over 95% purity in all sorted populations. Points from the study as a whole: For patients, the naive, central memory and Treg TCRB repertoires appeared more alike than for healthy donors.

Isolated RNA was reverse transcribed in full, so expressed TCRB transcripts were sequenced. An average approximately 4 million reads came from naive, central memory and regulatory T cell samples. Assay used: immunoSEQ multiplex PCR; TCRdb lists only in-frame clones, some missing. The sample lists nearly 250,000 clones, around 65% occurring once. For this clone: Antigen specificity is unknown.

The length of the CDR3 is 14 residues. The V and J ends lost 5 bases and 4 bases respectively, with 14 bases between them. The germline V gene encodes CDR1 MNHEY and CDR2 SVGAGI. Sequences were obtained from naive CD4+ T cells from blood. This receptor was taken from a man between 25 and 39 years old in good health. V gene TRBV6-5 combines with J gene TRBJ2-5; D might be TRBD1 (5 bases). CDR3 sequence (DNA): TGTGCCAGCAGTCCCGGTAGGGGTCCAGAGACCCAGTACTTC. Protein: CASSPGRGPETQYF.